This T cell receptor (beta chain) comes out of a study of cytomegalovirus exposure and HLA in healthy donors. Looking at the study overall: In an early release, HLA-typed donors contributed tens of millions of unique TCR sequences.

CDR1 SGHNT and CDR2 YYREEE come from the germline V gene (reference sequence). V was pared by 4 bases and J by 0 bases, with 10 bases between. The CDR3 length is 14 residues. Overall study results and limits: Previous analysis showed most TCR beta V segments were productive about 90% or about 30% of the time.

Notes on this clone: Its antigen is as yet unknown.

Use of 60 Vbeta and 13 Jbeta primers characterized the PCR. The data were produced by immunoSEQ multiplex PCR, yet TCRdb's version contains in-frame clones alone and is incomplete. The data contain 43,000 or so clones, roughly 60% of them singletons. Whereas donors were nominally healthy upon sampling, unrecorded immune exposures were probable. The V gene is TRBV5-4, the J gene TRBJ1-1; the D is unclear. Sequencing was done on a sample of PBMCs. This TCR came from a human donor in good health. Written as DNA, the CDR3 is TGTGCCAGCAGCAACAGAGTTATGAACACTGAAGCTTTCTTT. It yields the protein CASSNRVMNTEAFF.